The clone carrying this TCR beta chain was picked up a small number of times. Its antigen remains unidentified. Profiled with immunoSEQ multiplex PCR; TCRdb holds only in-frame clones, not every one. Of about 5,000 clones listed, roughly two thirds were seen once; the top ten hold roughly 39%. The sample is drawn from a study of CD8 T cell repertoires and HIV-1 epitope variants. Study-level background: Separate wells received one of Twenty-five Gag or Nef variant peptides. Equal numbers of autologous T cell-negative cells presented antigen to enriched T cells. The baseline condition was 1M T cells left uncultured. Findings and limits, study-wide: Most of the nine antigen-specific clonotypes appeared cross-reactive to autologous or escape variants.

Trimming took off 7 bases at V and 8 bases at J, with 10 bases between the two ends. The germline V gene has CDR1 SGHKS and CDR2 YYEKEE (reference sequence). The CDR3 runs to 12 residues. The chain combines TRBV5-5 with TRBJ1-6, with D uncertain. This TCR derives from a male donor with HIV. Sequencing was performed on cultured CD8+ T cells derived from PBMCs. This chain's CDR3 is CASRWMDSPLHF. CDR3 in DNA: TGTGCCAGCCGTTGGATGGATTCACCCCTCCACTTT.